Listed below are T cell receptor beta chains from one sample, sequenced in a study of cytomegalovirus exposure and HLA in healthy donors. Method: immunoSEQ multiplex PCR; TCRdb's copy keeps in-frame clones and lacks some. Among about 210,000 clones listed, roughly 82% were seen once. Sequencing was done on a sample of PBMCs. The receptors shown here come from a man aged 35-49 years in good health and CMV-seropositive. Both conserved end residues are part of each CDR3. Fields, in order: CDR3 protein, CDR3 DNA, V gene, J gene, CDR3 length, D gene, clone size. D genes are given only for firm matches. A row's size may be missing; if present it is once, few, many or a size class.

CDR3aa: CASSPPDRAVTGELFF; CDR3nt: TGTGCCAGCTCACCACCGGACAGGGCGGTCACCGGGGAGCTGTTTTTT; v_gene: TRBV18; j_gene: TRBJ2-2; len: 16; d_gene: TRBD1; abundance: .
CDR3aa: CASSLDYRPNEQFF; CDR3nt: TGTGCCAGCAGCTTGGACTACCGGCCTAATGAGCAGTTCTTC; v_gene: TRBV5-6; j_gene: TRBJ2-1; len: 14; d_gene: .; abundance: .
CDR3aa: CASSQDGQGTNYGYTF; CDR3nt: TGCGCCAGCAGCCAAGATGGCCAGGGGACTAACTATGGCTACACCTTC; v_gene: TRBV4-1; j_gene: TRBJ1-2; len: 16; d_gene: .; abundance: .
CDR3aa: CASSLSGPSYQPQHF; CDR3nt: TGTGCCAGCAGCTTGTCAGGGCCGAGTTATCAGCCCCAGCATTTT; v_gene: TRBV5-6; j_gene: TRBJ1-5; len: 15; d_gene: .; abundance: .
CDR3aa: CASSRGLAGETQYF; CDR3nt: TGCGCCAGCAGCCGGGGACTAGCGGGAGAGACCCAGTACTTC; v_gene: TRBV5-1; j_gene: TRBJ2-5; len: 14; d_gene: TRBD2; abundance: few
CDR3aa: CASSESNQPQHF; CDR3nt: TGTGCCAGCTCCGAGAGTAATCAGCCCCAGCATTTT; v_gene: TRBV19; j_gene: TRBJ1-5; len: 12; d_gene: .; abundance: .
CDR3aa: CASSSDRGDTEAFF; CDR3nt: TGTGCCAGCAGCTCGGACAGGGGAGACACTGAAGCTTTCTTT; v_gene: TRBV5-4; j_gene: TRBJ1-1; len: 14; d_gene: TRBD1; abundance: .
CDR3aa: CASSPLRAAYGYTF; CDR3nt: TGTGCCAGCAGCCCACTCAGGGCCGCCTATGGCTACACCTTC; v_gene: TRBV7-3; j_gene: TRBJ1-2; len: 14; d_gene: .; abundance: once
CDR3aa: CASSPLWSSSNQPQHF; CDR3nt: TGTGCCAGCAGTCCCCTCTGGTCGAGTAGCAATCAGCCCCAGCATTTT; v_gene: TRBV27; j_gene: TRBJ1-5; len: 16; d_gene: .; abundance: .
CDR3aa: CASSAPLGALNTEAFF; CDR3nt: TGTGCCAGCAGCGCCCCTCTAGGGGCTTTGAACACTGAAGCTTTCTTT; v_gene: TRBV7-9; j_gene: TRBJ1-1; len: 16; d_gene: .; abundance: .
CDR3aa: CATSRDLSSRGSYEQYF; CDR3nt: TGTGCCACCAGCAGAGACCTCTCCTCTAGGGGATCCTACGAGCAGTACTTC; v_gene: TRBV15; j_gene: TRBJ2-7; len: 17; d_gene: .; abundance: .
CDR3aa: CASSPRVGELFF; CDR3nt: TGTGCCAGCTCACCTCGGGTCGGGGAGCTGTTTTTT; v_gene: TRBV18; j_gene: TRBJ2-2; len: 12; d_gene: .; abundance: .
CDR3aa: CASSEGGAGGYEQYF; CDR3nt: TGTGCCAGCAGCGAAGGGGGAGCGGGAGGTTACGAGCAGTACTTC; v_gene: TRBV7-3; j_gene: TRBJ2-7; len: 15; d_gene: TRBD2; abundance: once
CDR3aa: CASSSRELMGYNEQFF; CDR3nt: TGTGCCAGCAGTTCTCGGGAGCTGATGGGGTACAATGAGCAGTTCTTC; v_gene: TRBV5-6; j_gene: TRBJ2-1; len: 16; d_gene: .; abundance: .
CDR3aa: CASQLRGSEAFF; CDR3nt: TGTGCCAGCCAATTAAGGGGGTCTGAAGCTTTCTTT; v_gene: TRBV28; j_gene: TRBJ1-1; len: 12; d_gene: .; abundance: .
CDR3aa: CASSFRRSNIQYF; CDR3nt: TGTGCCAGCAGTTTTAGGAGGTCAAACATTCAGTACTTC; v_gene: TRBV27; j_gene: TRBJ2-4; len: 13; d_gene: .; abundance: .
CDR3aa: CASSPWRRNEQFF; CDR3nt: TGTGCCAGCAGCCCATGGAGGCGAAATGAGCAGTTCTTC; v_gene: TRBV7-8; j_gene: TRBJ2-1; len: 13; d_gene: .; abundance: .
CDR3aa: CASSQDPLFFSVQYF; CDR3nt: TGCGCCAGCAGCCAAGATCCCCTTTTCTTCTCTGTGCAGTACTTC; v_gene: TRBV4-1; j_gene: TRBJ2-7; len: 15; d_gene: .; abundance: .
CDR3aa: CASSPKDRYGYTF; CDR3nt: TGTGCCAGCAGCCCAAAGGACAGATATGGCTACACCTTC; v_gene: TRBV7-9; j_gene: TRBJ1-2; len: 13; d_gene: .; abundance: .
CDR3aa: CASSIRDIPRQPQHF; CDR3nt: TGTGCCAGCAGTATCCGGGACATACCTCGTCAGCCCCAGCATTTT; v_gene: TRBV5-6; j_gene: TRBJ1-5; len: 15; d_gene: .; abundance: .
CDR3aa: CASSGQGRRYQETQYF; CDR3nt: TGTGCCAGCAGCGGACAGGGGAGACGGTACCAAGAGACCCAGTACTTC; v_gene: TRBV2; j_gene: TRBJ2-5; len: 16; d_gene: TRBD1; abundance: .
CDR3aa: CASSFGENTEAFF; CDR3nt: TGTGCCAGCAGTTTCGGAGAGAACACTGAAGCTTTCTTT; v_gene: TRBV27; j_gene: TRBJ1-1; len: 13; d_gene: .; abundance: .
CDR3aa: CASSQSGVQSSGNTIYF; CDR3nt: TGCGCCAGCAGCCAGAGCGGGGTTCAATCCTCTGGAAACACCATATATTTT; v_gene: TRBV4-1; j_gene: TRBJ1-3; len: 17; d_gene: .; abundance: .
CDR3aa: CASSLGQGDYGYTF; CDR3nt: TGCGCCAGCAGCCTAGGACAGGGTGACTATGGCTACACCTTC; v_gene: TRBV5-1; j_gene: TRBJ1-2; len: 14; d_gene: TRBD1; abundance: .
CDR3aa: CASSPGLANTDTQYF; CDR3nt: TGTGCCAGCTCACCAGGGCTAGCGAACACAGATACGCAGTATTTT; v_gene: TRBV18; j_gene: TRBJ2-3; len: 15; d_gene: .; abundance: few
CDR3aa: CASSLGQGLWNTEAFF; CDR3nt: TGTGCCAGCAGCTTGGGTCAGGGGCTTTGGAACACTGAAGCTTTCTTT; v_gene: TRBV5-5; j_gene: TRBJ1-1; len: 16; d_gene: .; abundance: few
CDR3aa: CASTGTVTYEQYF; CDR3nt: TGTGCCAGCACCGGGACAGTTACCTACGAGCAGTACTTC; v_gene: TRBV2; j_gene: TRBJ2-7; len: 13; d_gene: TRBD1; abundance: once
CDR3aa: CASSLAIGATNEKLFF; CDR3nt: TGTGCCAGCAGCTTAGCCATCGGTGCAACTAATGAAAAACTGTTTTTT; v_gene: TRBV7-9; j_gene: TRBJ1-4; len: 16; d_gene: .; abundance: .
CDR3aa: CAWSDTGTGRRTNEKLFF; CDR3nt: TGTGCCTGGAGTGATACCGGGACAGGGAGGAGGACTAATGAAAAACTGTTTTTT; v_gene: TRBV30; j_gene: TRBJ1-4; len: 18; d_gene: TRBD1; abundance: .
CDR3aa: CASSWGGRTEAFF; CDR3nt: TGTGCCAGTAGCTGGGGAGGTAGGACTGAAGCTTTCTTT; v_gene: TRBV19; j_gene: TRBJ1-1; len: 13; d_gene: .; abundance: .
CDR3aa: CASSLTGLVGNEQFF; CDR3nt: TGTGCCAGCAGCTTGACGGGACTAGTGGGTAATGAGCAGTTCTTC; v_gene: TRBV11-3; j_gene: TRBJ2-1; len: 15; d_gene: TRBD2; abundance: .
CDR3aa: CASSYRGDYGYTF; CDR3nt: TGTGCCAGCAGCTACAGGGGAGACTATGGCTACACCTTC; v_gene: TRBV27; j_gene: TRBJ1-2; len: 13; d_gene: TRBD1; abundance: .
CDR3aa: CSSSLIGSWMNTEAFF; CDR3nt: TGTTCCAGCAGCTTAATCGGGAGTTGGATGAACACTGAAGCTTTCTTT; v_gene: TRBV7-9; j_gene: TRBJ1-1; len: 16; d_gene: .; abundance: .
CDR3aa: CASSKIDREDNEQFF; CDR3nt: TGTGCCAGCAGCAAGATCGACAGGGAGGACAATGAGCAGTTCTTC; v_gene: TRBV5-4; j_gene: TRBJ2-1; len: 15; d_gene: .; abundance: .
CDR3aa: CASRAGGETTDTQYF; CDR3nt: TGTGCCAGCAGAGCGGGAGGGGAAACCACAGATACGCAGTATTTT; v_gene: TRBV5-4; j_gene: TRBJ2-3; len: 15; d_gene: TRBD2; abundance: .
CDR3aa: CASSPGLAGAYEQFF; CDR3nt: TGTGCTAGCAGCCCCGGACTAGCGGGAGCCTATGAGCAGTTCTTC; v_gene: TRBV7-7; j_gene: TRBJ2-1; len: 15; d_gene: TRBD2; abundance: .
CDR3aa: CASSLLQGNGELFF; CDR3nt: TGTGCCAGCAGTTTATTACAGGGGAACGGGGAGCTGTTTTTT; v_gene: TRBV27; j_gene: TRBJ2-2; len: 14; d_gene: TRBD1; abundance: .
CDR3aa: CASSRTGSNQPQHF; CDR3nt: TGTGCCAGCAGCAGGACAGGGAGCAATCAGCCCCAGCATTTT; v_gene: TRBV5-8; j_gene: TRBJ1-5; len: 14; d_gene: TRBD1; abundance: .
CDR3aa: CASSPRYESTDTQYF; CDR3nt: TGTGCCAGCAGTCCCCGGTATGAGAGCACAGATACGCAGTATTTT; v_gene: TRBV6-6; j_gene: TRBJ2-3; len: 15; d_gene: .; abundance: .
CDR3aa: CASSYSGRDTDTQYF; CDR3nt: TGTGCCAGCAGTTACTCTGGCAGGGATACAGATACGCAGTATTTT; v_gene: TRBV6-5; j_gene: TRBJ2-3; len: 15; d_gene: .; abundance: .
CDR3aa: CASSLYTDTQYF; CDR3nt: TGTGCCAGCTCCTTATACACAGATACGCAGTATTTT; v_gene: TRBV18; j_gene: TRBJ2-3; len: 12; d_gene: .; abundance: few
CDR3aa: CASSPRPAGSYNEQFF; CDR3nt: TGTGCCAGCTCACCGCGCCCTGCGGGGTCCTACAATGAGCAGTTCTTC; v_gene: TRBV18; j_gene: TRBJ2-1; len: 16; d_gene: .; abundance: .
CDR3aa: CASSMGSSGSVYEQYF; CDR3nt: TGTGCCAGTAGTATGGGCTCTAGCGGGAGTGTCTACGAGCAGTACTTC; v_gene: TRBV19; j_gene: TRBJ2-7; len: 16; d_gene: TRBD2; abundance: .
CDR3aa: CASPGGVGYNEQFF; CDR3nt: TGTGCCAGCCCCGGGGGTGTGGGTTACAATGAGCAGTTCTTC; v_gene: TRBV2; j_gene: TRBJ2-1; len: 14; d_gene: .; abundance: few
CDR3aa: CATSVRDRPNYGYTF; CDR3nt: TGTGCCACCAGCGTCCGGGACAGACCTAACTATGGCTACACCTTC; v_gene: TRBV15; j_gene: TRBJ1-2; len: 15; d_gene: TRBD1; abundance: .
CDR3aa: CASSLAVAGANVLTF; CDR3nt: TGCGCCAGCAGCTTGGCGGTGGCTGGGGCCAACGTCCTGACTTTC; v_gene: TRBV5-1; j_gene: TRBJ2-6; len: 15; d_gene: .; abundance: .
CDR3aa: CASRQGLVGNEQFF; CDR3nt: TGCGCCAGCCGACAGGGATTGGTTGGGAATGAGCAGTTCTTC; v_gene: TRBV5-1; j_gene: TRBJ2-1; len: 14; d_gene: TRBD1; abundance: .
CDR3aa: CASSTGSTRVRGYTF; CDR3nt: TGTGCCAGCAGCACCGGGTCCACCCGGGTACGGGGCTACACCTTC; v_gene: TRBV5-8; j_gene: TRBJ1-2; len: 15; d_gene: .; abundance: .
CDR3aa: CASSLSARKETQYF; CDR3nt: TGTGCCAGCAGCTTATCGGCTAGAAAAGAGACCCAGTACTTC; v_gene: TRBV7-9; j_gene: TRBJ2-5; len: 14; d_gene: .; abundance: .
CDR3aa: CASSPVGQGDQPQHF; CDR3nt: TGTGCCAGCAGTCCGGTCGGACAGGGGGATCAGCCCCAGCATTTT; v_gene: TRBV7-9; j_gene: TRBJ1-5; len: 15; d_gene: TRBD1; abundance: few
CDR3aa: CAWSSGFGNTIYF; CDR3nt: TGTGCCTGGAGTTCAGGGTTTGGAAACACCATATATTTT; v_gene: TRBV30; j_gene: TRBJ1-3; len: 13; d_gene: .; abundance: .
CDR3aa: CASRVAGGTYNEQFF; CDR3nt: TGTGCCAGCAGAGTGGCGGGGGGCACCTACAATGAGCAGTTCTTC; v_gene: TRBV6-5; j_gene: TRBJ2-1; len: 15; d_gene: TRBD2; abundance: .
CDR3aa: CASSMDLSDTEAFF; CDR3nt: TGTGCCAGTAGTATGGACTTGTCGGACACTGAAGCTTTCTTT; v_gene: TRBV19; j_gene: TRBJ1-1; len: 14; d_gene: .; abundance: .